This T cell receptor (beta chain) was captured by sequencing in a study of regulatory T cells in long-lasting Graves disease. Study background: Antithyroid drug exposure in newly diagnosed Graves' patients had lasted under 3 months.

This clonotype was recorded many times. Its antigen remains unknown. TCR beta libraries were built with iRepertoire HTBI primers and Arm-PCR of CDR3 regions. TCRdb called the multiplex PCR reads again in MiXCR, with one record for every CDR3 protein. Of hundreds of thousands of distinct CDR3 sequences listed, roughly 16% are singletons. Study-level points and caveats: TRBV28, TRBJ1-2 and TRBJ2-5 were segments that persistent disease favored. Possibly, too few samples lowered accuracy.

Time point indicated: newly diagnosed GD, antithyroid drugs for less than 3 months. Preparation of the TCR library used RNA extracted from PBMCs. The CDR3 loop spans 18 amino acids. Trimming removed 0 bases from V and 4 bases from J; junction bases left unmatched: 15. Per germline, CDR1 SNHLY and CDR2 FYNNEI. This sample was shared with a second study, whose subject was T cells in Graves' hyperthyroidism and ophthalmopathy.

The clonotype comes from a woman in her thirties with Graves disease. The rearrangement links TRBV2 to TRBJ2-7, with 7 bases lining up with TRBD1. The sample consisted of peripheral blood mononuclear cells (PBMCs), taken at new diagnosis, from a patient treated with antithyroid drugs. As DNA, the CDR3 is TGTGCCAGCAGTGAAGCGCCGTTACAGGGGTTGGGGCGATACGAGCAGTACTTC. Amino acid sequence: CASSEAPLQGLGRYEQYF.